This T cell receptor (beta chain) stems from a study of T cells in Graves' hyperthyroidism and ophthalmopathy (dated by TCRdb to between 2018 and 2020). Context from the whole study: Peripheral blood was collected at initial diagnosis, before any treatment. Thyroid tissue and blood T-cell repertoires from roughly six Graves' hyperthyroidism patients were also compared in the study. TCR Vbeta CDR3 sequencing of 120 to 150 peripheral blood samples (about 45 ophthalmopathy, 75 hyperthyroidism and some 17 progressor patients) is reported in the paper. Following sampling, methimazole starting at 30 mg daily was given to hyperthyroidism patients, and high-dose intravenous methylprednisolone was given to ophthalmopathy patients. The 100 or so discovery patients were randomly divided into training and test sets at a 7:3 ratio. Whether ophthalmopathy could be predicted prospectively was tested in an independent validation cohort made up of approximately 19 hyperthyroidism patients plus 17 patients who later progressed to ophthalmopathy. TCR V-J signatures able to tell the groups apart were searched for in a discovery cohort of 90 to 100 patients, of whom roughly 42 had Graves' ophthalmopathy and around 56 had stable Graves' hyperthyroidism.

The germline V gene provides CDR1 KGHSH and CDR2 LQKENI. V loses 5 bases, J loses 5 bases, and the germline ends lie 16 bases apart. The CDR3 contains 15 residues, cysteine and phenylalanine counted. Only the CDR3 region is kept as DNA, spanning 45 bases read in frame from base 1. Stable Graves' hyperthyroidism was defined as no progression to ophthalmopathy during 18 months of follow-up. Hyperthyroidism patients were newly diagnosed, had a disease duration of under 2 months, and were aged 18 to 65 years. Any patient with an uncontrolled infection, another autoimmune disease, pregnancy or lactation was excluded. Clinical symptoms, serum thyroxine and TRAb, thyroid ultrasound, and orbital computed tomography formed the basis for the diagnoses. PBMCs were isolated from around 10 ml of fresh peripheral blood by Ficoll-Paque density gradient centrifugation. Trizol reagent was used to extract total RNA, and RNA quality was then checked on an Agilent 2100 Bioanalyzer.

Results the study describes overall, beyond this receptor: In validation, progression to ophthalmopathy was predicted by the model with around 70% sensitivity and roughly 76% specificity, a median of 6.5 months before onset. A 13 V-J signature model separated ophthalmopathy from stable hyperthyroidism, with around 90% sensitivity and 81.08% specificity in cross-validation and 80%/75% in testing. Most expanded thyroid clonotypes (frequency above 0.001) were also detected in blood, a finding suggesting that blood repertoires may reflect thyroid immune responses. Sample size was not statistically predetermined, and investigators were not blinded to group allocation.

Worth noting for this clonotype: What antigen it recognizes has not been identified. The input lacks base qualities; no much larger clone sits a single base away.

Amplification of TCR beta CDR3 regions was carried out from RNA transcripts. The first round of RT-PCR for the TCR CDR3 was performed with the HTBI primer set and the Qiagen OneStep RT-PCR kit. A second multiplex PCR round built the libraries, followed by size selection and purification. Libraries were sequenced paired-end with 100 bp reads on an Illumina HiSeq2000. The authors' analysis ran thus. SOAPnuke was used to process the raw data, removing reads that contained adapters or uncalled bases, had a mean Phred below 15, or lacked an exact match to the constant primer or identifier. High-quality paired reads were merged with COPE v1.2.5, and unique nucleotide sequences were defined as clonotypes. MiTCR v1.1 was used to align the clonotypes against IMGT TRBV, TRBD and TRBJ reference segments. The analysis included only V-J combinations with a frequency above 0.0001, which together covered 99% to 99.2% of the repertoires. The TCS score was defined as the ratio of F50 (clonal expansion) to E x V (chaos), calculated using BLOSUM62-based TCRdist between CDR3 peptides within each V-J. Welch's t-statistics and random forest reduced roughly 530 V-J features to about 13, which were used in a naive Bayes classifier (R e1071). TCRdb handled the public reads itself, with Q25 trimming in fastp and clone calling in MiXCR, and kept productive beta chains. Each CDR3 protein gets just one entry, which takes the most common genes and DNA from the rows behind it. These V and J calls originate from TCRdb's pipeline instead of the authors' own analysis. Here the sample has some 700,000 distinct CDR3 sequences; 15% to 20% occur a single time. The ten largest clones add up to about a sixth of the sample.

The chain links TRBV18 with TRBJ2-1, and the D gene may be TRBD1, 6 bases matching. Sequencing was carried out using blood. This sequence was found in a man in his fifties with Graves' hyperthyroidism. Here the CDR3 is given as CASSSQGGVHNEQFF. The nucleotide sequence is TGTGCCAGCTCATCACAGGGTGGCGTCCACAATGAGCAGTTCTTC. Outside the CDR3, residues come from the reference TRBV18 and TRBJ2-1 proteins, so the full variable domain is: NAGVMQNPRHLVRRRGQEARLRCSPMKGHSHVYWYRQLPEEGLKFMVYLQKENIIDESGMPKERFSAEFPKEGPSILRIQQVVRGDSAAYFCASSSQGGVHNEQFFGPGTRLTVL.